The source of this T cell receptor beta chain is a study of cytomegalovirus exposure and HLA in healthy donors. CDR1 is MNHGY and CDR2 is SVAAGI in the germline V gene. The CDR3 totals 16 residues. V lost 5 bases, J lost 0 bases, and 7 bases stayed unmatched. Vbeta (60) and Jbeta (13) primers were used in the PCR. Produced via immunoSEQ multiplex PCR; TCRdb's table is partial and in-frame only. Of around 160,000 clones listed, around 75% are singletons. The clonotype originates from a man in his late teens or twenties in good health and CMV-seropositive. This chain uses TRBV6-9 with TRBJ1-2, with 9 bases fitting TRBD1. Sequencing was performed on PBMCs. CDR3 sequence (DNA): TGTGCCAGCAGTGATAGGACAGGGGCTCCTAACTATGGCTACACCTTC. This gives the protein CASSDRTGAPNYGYTF.